The clone carrying this TCR beta chain was counted only a few times. As yet, its antigen is unknown. These data belong to a study of T cells in localized non-small cell lung cancer. TCRdb keeps only in-frame clones here, not all; method: immunoSEQ multiplex PCR. The table lists tens of thousands of clones, under 90% of them singletons. Looked up from germline, CDR1 is MNHEY and CDR2 is SVGAGI. This CDR3 is built from 14 residues. Deletions cut 8 bases from V and 0 bases from J, with 14 bases between. Findings and limits, study-wide: Sequencing, confined to only one tumor region, leaves heterogeneity possible.

This sequence originates from a man between 40 and 75 years old with stage I lung adenocarcinoma. The gene calls are TRBV6-5 and TRBJ2-7, with unresolved D. Sequences were derived from peripheral blood, sampled before any cancer treatment. In DNA, the CDR3 is TGTGCCAGCTCGGCGACCCAGAGCTCCTACGAGCAGTACTTC. Protein: CASSATQSSYEQYF.